This is a list of T cell receptor beta chains from one sample in a study of identical twins. Using its own MiXCR run on the 5' RACE reads, TCRdb lists one record per CDR3 protein. Of 500,000 to 600,000 distinct CDR3 sequences listed, less than 25% are singletons. These data are also associated with another study on T cells expressing NK-cell markers.

The sample consisted of CD4+ T cells sorted from blood. The source of these receptors is a woman aged 18-29 years in good health. Each CDR3 is given with its conserved first and last residue. Each record gives: D gene, J gene, V gene, clone size, CDR3 protein, CDR3 DNA. The D gene is left open where the match is weak. A clone size is listed for some rows: how often the clone was seen (once, few, many), or a class if it is expanded.

TRBD2 | TRBJ2-7 | TRBV18 | . | CASSPLGLADSYEQYF | TGTGCCAGCTCACCACTGGGACTAGCGGACTCCTACGAGCAGTACTTC
. | TRBJ2-1 | TRBV5-1 | . | CASSLSSGGGNEQFF | TGCGCCAGCAGCTTGAGCAGCGGAGGCGGCAATGAGCAGTTCTTC
. | TRBJ2-3 | TRBV7-2 | . | CASSLAGKRLNTDTQYF | TGTGCCAGCAGCTTAGCGGGGAAACGCCTTAACACAGATACGCAGTATTTT
. | TRBJ2-6 | TRBV5-1 | few | CASSSALSGANVLTF | TGCGCCAGCAGCTCAGCCCTCTCTGGGGCCAACGTCCTGACTTTC
TRBD1 | TRBJ2-1 | TRBV7-8 | . | CASSLNRGKGNEQFF | TGTGCCAGCAGCTTGAACAGGGGGAAGGGCAATGAGCAGTTCTTC
. | TRBJ2-1 | TRBV20-1 | . | CSASWGGRSYNEQFF | TGCAGTGCTAGTTGGGGGGGCAGATCCTACAATGAGCAGTTCTTC
. | TRBJ2-2 | TRBV6-1 | . | CASISTRETGELFF | TGTGCCAGCATCTCAACCCGGGAGACCGGGGAGCTGTTTTTT
. | TRBJ2-1 | TRBV20-1 | few | CSARMAHEQFF | TGCAGTGCTAGAATGGCGCATGAGCAGTTCTTC
. | TRBJ2-1 | TRBV20-1 | few | CSGRGRADEQFF | TGCAGTGGACGCGGCAGGGCCGATGAGCAGTTCTTC
. | TRBJ1-1 | TRBV20-1 | few | CSARFRGFEAFF | TGCAGTGCTAGATTTCGGGGTTTTGAAGCTTTCTTT
. | TRBJ1-5 | TRBV12-3/TRBV12-4 | many | CASSFTFSSNQPQHF | TGTGCCAGCAGTTTCACCTTTTCCAGCAATCAGCCCCAGCATTTT
. | TRBJ1-1 | TRBV6-5 | few | CASVGTEAFF | TGTGCCAGCGTCGGAACTGAAGCTTTCTTT
TRBD1 | TRBJ2-5 | TRBV20-1 | few | CSAGGEGQGRQYF | TGCAGTGCAGGAGGGGAGGGACAGGGACGTCAGTACTTC
. | TRBJ2-6 | TRBV7-2 | many | CASRQTGSGANVLTF | TGTGCCAGCAGACAAACAGGGTCAGGGGCCAACGTCCTGACTTTC
. | TRBJ2-3 | TRBV7-9 | . | CASSSRDLSAQYF | TGTGCCAGCAGCTCTCGGGACCTGTCGGCGCAGTATTTT
TRBD1 | TRBJ2-7 | TRBV11-2 | few | CASSSIRPGQGFAYEQYF | TGTGCCAGCAGCTCGATCCGCCCGGGACAGGGATTCGCCTACGAGCAGTACTTC
TRBD1 | TRBJ2-1 | TRBV7-9 | few | CASSSQDRHYNEQFF | TGTGCCAGCAGCTCGCAGGACAGGCACTACAATGAGCAGTTCTTC
. | TRBJ1-6 | TRBV20-1 | few | CSARDHLDNSPLHF | TGCAGTGCTAGAGATCATCTTGACAATTCACCCCTCCACTTT
TRBD2 | TRBJ2-1 | TRBV12-3/TRBV12-4 | many | CASSREGYEQFF | TGTGCCAGCAGCCGGGAGGGCTATGAGCAGTTCTTC
. | TRBJ2-1 | TRBV5-1 | few | CASNDGQQIIYNEQFF | TGCGCCAGCAATGACGGACAGCAGATTATCTACAATGAGCAGTTCTTC
. | TRBJ2-7 | TRBV20-1 | few | CSARPDRLIGYEQYF | TGCAGTGCTAGACCTGACAGGCTCATCGGATACGAGCAGTACTTC
TRBD2 | TRBJ2-5 | TRBV5-1 | . | CASSSGLAGGNQETQYF | TGCGCCAGCAGCTCGGGACTAGCGGGAGGAAACCAAGAGACCCAGTACTTC